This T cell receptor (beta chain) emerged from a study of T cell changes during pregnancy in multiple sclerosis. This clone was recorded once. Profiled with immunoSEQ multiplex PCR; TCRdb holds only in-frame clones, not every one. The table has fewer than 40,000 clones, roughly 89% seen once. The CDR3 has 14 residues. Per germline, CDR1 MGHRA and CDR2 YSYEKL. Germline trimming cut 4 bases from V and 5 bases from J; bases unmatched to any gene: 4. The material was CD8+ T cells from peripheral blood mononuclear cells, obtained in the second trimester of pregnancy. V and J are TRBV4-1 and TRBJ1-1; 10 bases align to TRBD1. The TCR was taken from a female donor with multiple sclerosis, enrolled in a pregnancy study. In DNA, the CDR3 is TGCGCCAGCAGCCCGGGGACAGGGGTGACTGAAGCTTTCTTT. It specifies CASSPGTGVTEAFF.